The following is a T cell receptor beta chain sequence with its context. Its antigen is not identified. The sample originates from a study of CXCR3-negative and CXCR3-positive naive CD8 T cells. TRB cDNA libraries were made by UMI-labeled 5' RACE. TCRdb reanalyzed the 5' RACE reads and collapses them to one entry per CDR3 protein, without DNA. The table for this sample gives approximately 100,000 distinct CDR3 sequences. The CDR3 covers 13 residues. The germline CDR1 and CDR2 sequences are SGHTA and FQGTGA. Study results and limitations: More hydrophobic TRB CDR3s were found in CXCR3-positive naive cells than in CXCR3-negative naive cells.

Material for sequencing was naive CXCR3+ CD8+ T cells from blood. Documented subset: CD45RO-CCR7+CD27+CD95- naive CD8+ T cells expressing CXCR3 (TNR3+). The rearrangement joins TRBV7-3 to TRBJ2-7; TCRdb calls TRBD1, which cannot be checked without DNA. This TCR was recovered from a human donor in good health. Some clones in this sample may be carry-over from other donors' samples. The CDR3: CASSQTGEGEQYF.